Listed below are T cell receptor beta chains from one sample, sequenced in a study of neurological immune-mediated disorders. TCRdb re-analysed the 5' RACE reads in MiXCR, keeping a single row per CDR3 protein. The table records around 25,000 distinct CDR3 sequences, around 21% of them present only once. Source material: PBMCs. The receptor source for this set is a woman aged 55-70 years in good health. Each CDR3 is given with its conserved first and last residue. The D gene is left open where the match is weak. Clone size is stated in some rows and not others, as once, few, many or a class when expanded.

j_call: TRBJ2-3
v_call: TRBV29-1
clone_size: many
d_call: TRBD2
cdr3_aa: CSAVAGGTTDTQYF
cdr3_nt: TGCAGCGCGGTAGCGGGAGGGACCACAGATACGCAGTATTTT

j_call: TRBJ2-1
v_call: TRBV7-2
clone_size: many
d_call: NA
cdr3_aa: CASSLERAYTTDF
cdr3_nt: TGTGCCAGCAGCTTAGAGAGGGCCTATACCACCGACTTC

j_call: TRBJ2-2
v_call: TRBV14
clone_size: many
d_call: NA
cdr3_aa: CASSHRWNTGELFF
cdr3_nt: TGTGCCAGCAGCCACAGGTGGAACACCGGGGAGCTGTTTTTT

j_call: TRBJ2-2
v_call: TRBV5-1
clone_size: NA
d_call: TRBD2
cdr3_aa: CASSMLAGGRNTGELFF
cdr3_nt: TGCGCCAGCAGCATGCTAGCGGGAGGTCGAAACACCGGGGAGCTGTTTTTT

j_call: TRBJ1-4
v_call: TRBV29-1
clone_size: many
d_call: NA
cdr3_aa: CSGGETNEKLFF
cdr3_nt: TGCAGCGGGGGGGAAACTAATGAAAAACTGTTTTTT

j_call: TRBJ1-2
v_call: TRBV7-9
clone_size: many
d_call: NA
cdr3_aa: CASTPGSGLNYGYTF
cdr3_nt: TGTGCCAGCACCCCCGGTTCAGGGTTGAACTATGGCTACACCTTC

j_call: TRBJ2-1
v_call: TRBV28
clone_size: many
d_call: TRBD1
cdr3_aa: CASSVLGQAYNEQFF
cdr3_nt: TGTGCCAGCAGTGTGTTGGGACAGGCGTACAATGAGCAGTTCTTC

j_call: TRBJ2-3
v_call: TRBV7-3
clone_size: many
d_call: NA
cdr3_aa: CASSLNVAGGGTDTQYF
cdr3_nt: TGTGCCAGCAGCTTAAATGTGGCAGGGGGGGGGACAGATACGCAGTATTTT

j_call: TRBJ1-5
v_call: TRBV19
clone_size: NA
d_call: NA
cdr3_aa: CASSGSARGHHPQHF
cdr3_nt: TGTGCCAGTAGTGGCTCGGCTCGGGGGCATCATCCCCAGCATTTT

j_call: TRBJ2-3
v_call: TRBV4-3
clone_size: many
d_call: TRBD1
cdr3_aa: CASSQEARRDRNTDTQYF
cdr3_nt: TGCGCCAGCAGCCAAGAAGCCCGCCGGGACAGGAACACAGATACGCAGTATTTT

j_call: TRBJ1-5
v_call: TRBV29-1
clone_size: many
d_call: NA
cdr3_aa: CSVEDVGGGQPQHF
cdr3_nt: TGCAGCGTTGAAGATGTCGGGGGCGGTCAGCCCCAGCATTTT

j_call: TRBJ1-1
v_call: TRBV28
clone_size: NA
d_call: NA
cdr3_aa: CASSFYSFPMNTEAFF
cdr3_nt: TGTGCCAGCAGTTTCTACAGCTTTCCGATGAACACTGAAGCTTTCTTT

j_call: TRBJ2-3
v_call: TRBV5-1
clone_size: many
d_call: NA
cdr3_aa: CASSLGQIGTDTQYF
cdr3_nt: TGCGCCAGCAGCTTGGGACAGATCGGCACAGATACGCAGTATTTT

j_call: TRBJ2-7
v_call: TRBV7-3
clone_size: many
d_call: NA
cdr3_aa: CASSPRGSSSYEQYF
cdr3_nt: TGTGCCAGCAGCCCCCGCGGGTCCTCCTCCTACGAGCAGTACTTC

j_call: TRBJ2-2
v_call: TRBV2
clone_size: NA
d_call: TRBD1
cdr3_aa: CASISPETGTNTGELFF
cdr3_nt: TGTGCCAGCATTAGTCCCGAGACAGGGACGAACACCGGGGAGCTGTTTTTT

j_call: TRBJ2-1
v_call: TRBV6-2/TRBV6-3
clone_size: many
d_call: TRBD2
cdr3_aa: CASSYVAGYNEQFF
cdr3_nt: TGTGCCAGCAGTTACGTAGCGGGGTACAATGAGCAGTTCTTC

j_call: TRBJ2-1
v_call: TRBV7-6
clone_size: NA
d_call: NA
cdr3_aa: CASSLVGQDNEQFF
cdr3_nt: TGTGCCAGCAGCTTAGTCGGCCAAGACAATGAGCAGTTCTTC

j_call: TRBJ2-1
v_call: TRBV5-1
clone_size: many
d_call: NA
cdr3_aa: CASSLGGGGRSYNEQFF
cdr3_nt: TGCGCCAGCAGCTTGGGGGGAGGAGGGCGTTCCTACAATGAGCAGTTCTTC

j_call: TRBJ2-1
v_call: TRBV29-1
clone_size: many
d_call: NA
cdr3_aa: CSVLEGNEQFF
cdr3_nt: TGCAGCGTCTTAGAGGGCAATGAGCAGTTCTTC

j_call: TRBJ2-3
v_call: TRBV7-3
clone_size: many
d_call: TRBD2
cdr3_aa: CASSWTSGRADTQYF
cdr3_nt: TGTGCCAGCAGCTGGACTAGCGGGAGAGCAGATACGCAGTATTTT

j_call: TRBJ2-3
v_call: TRBV7-2
clone_size: many
d_call: NA
cdr3_aa: CASSLYARYTDTQYF
cdr3_nt: TGTGCCAGCAGCTTATATGCTAGGTACACAGATACGCAGTATTTT

j_call: TRBJ2-7
v_call: TRBV6-2/TRBV6-3
clone_size: many
d_call: TRBD1
cdr3_aa: CASRTPGQGSYEQYF
cdr3_nt: TGTGCCAGCAGGACACCGGGACAGGGCTCCTACGAGCAGTACTTC

j_call: TRBJ2-7
v_call: TRBV5-1
clone_size: many
d_call: NA
cdr3_aa: CASRRLASTYEQYF
cdr3_nt: TGCGCCAGCAGAAGGCTAGCGTCGACCTACGAGCAGTACTTC

j_call: TRBJ2-7
v_call: TRBV25-1
clone_size: NA
d_call: NA
cdr3_aa: CASSEFYGYEQYF
cdr3_nt: TGTGCCAGCAGTGAATTCTACGGCTACGAGCAGTACTTC

j_call: TRBJ2-2
v_call: TRBV6-5
clone_size: many
d_call: TRBD2
cdr3_aa: CASSSLAGGGNTGELFF
cdr3_nt: TGTGCCAGCAGTTCGCTAGCGGGGGGAGGGAACACCGGGGAGCTGTTTTTT

j_call: TRBJ2-2
v_call: TRBV5-1
clone_size: NA
d_call: NA
cdr3_aa: CASIIGEPATGELFF
cdr3_nt: TGCGCCAGCATTATAGGGGAGCCTGCCACCGGGGAGCTGTTTTTT

j_call: TRBJ2-1
v_call: TRBV6-5
clone_size: many
d_call: NA
cdr3_aa: CASSQGSRNNEQFF
cdr3_nt: TGTGCCAGCAGCCAGGGGAGTCGGAACAATGAGCAGTTCTTC

j_call: TRBJ2-2
v_call: TRBV14
clone_size: NA
d_call: NA
cdr3_aa: CASRRHSGNTGELFF
cdr3_nt: TGTGCCAGCAGGCGACACTCCGGGAACACCGGGGAGCTGTTTTTT

j_call: TRBJ2-3
v_call: TRBV9
clone_size: NA
d_call: NA
cdr3_aa: CASSTPLGTQYF
cdr3_nt: TGTGCCAGCAGCACCCCTTTAGGTACGCAGTATTTT

j_call: TRBJ2-2
v_call: TRBV20-1
clone_size: NA
d_call: TRBD2
cdr3_aa: CSARRLAGNTGELFF
cdr3_nt: TGCAGTGCTAGGCGACTAGCGGGGAACACCGGGGAGCTGTTTTTT

j_call: TRBJ2-1
v_call: TRBV9
clone_size: NA
d_call: NA
cdr3_aa: CVSSVATGVGGYEQLF
cdr3_nt: TGTGTCAGCAGCGTAGCTACCGGGGTAGGAGGCTATGAGCAGTTATTC

j_call: TRBJ1-1
v_call: TRBV6-4
clone_size: many
d_call: NA
cdr3_aa: CASSEGEGTEAFF
cdr3_nt: TGTGCCAGCAGCGAGGGAGAGGGGACTGAAGCTTTCTTT

j_call: TRBJ1-2
v_call: TRBV5-1
clone_size: many
d_call: NA
cdr3_aa: CASSPQPGENYGYTF
cdr3_nt: TGCGCCAGCAGCCCGCAGCCTGGAGAAAACTATGGCTACACCTTC

j_call: TRBJ1-5
v_call: TRBV5-5
clone_size: many
d_call: TRBD1
cdr3_aa: CASSPRTGFSNQPQHF
cdr3_nt: TGTGCCAGCAGCCCCCGGACAGGATTCAGCAATCAGCCCCAGCATTTT

j_call: TRBJ1-2
v_call: TRBV7-9
clone_size: many
d_call: NA
cdr3_aa: CASSPGQPFNYGYTF
cdr3_nt: TGTGCCAGCAGCCCCGGCCAGCCATTTAACTATGGCTACACCTTC

j_call: TRBJ1-2
v_call: TRBV15
clone_size: many
d_call: NA
cdr3_aa: CATSDWGGQTIYGYTF
cdr3_nt: TGTGCCACCAGCGATTGGGGGGGGCAGACGATCTATGGCTACACCTTC

j_call: TRBJ2-7
v_call: TRBV3-1
clone_size: once
d_call: NA
cdr3_aa: CASSQQPATAYEQYF
cdr3_nt: TGTGCCAGCAGTCAACAGCCTGCGACAGCCTACGAGCAGTACTTC

j_call: TRBJ1-2
v_call: TRBV30
clone_size: many
d_call: TRBD1
cdr3_aa: CAWDSRTGGIYGYTF
cdr3_nt: TGTGCCTGGGACTCCCGGACAGGGGGTATTTATGGCTACACCTTC

j_call: TRBJ2-7
v_call: TRBV28
clone_size: many
d_call: TRBD2
cdr3_aa: CASSSPGLAGGASYEQYF
cdr3_nt: TGTGCCAGCAGTTCCCCGGGACTAGCGGGAGGGGCCTCCTACGAGCAGTACTTC

j_call: TRBJ1-6
v_call: TRBV6-5
clone_size: many
d_call: TRBD1
cdr3_aa: CASSYSPWTGGAYNSPLHF
cdr3_nt: TGTGCCAGCAGTTACTCCCCCTGGACAGGGGGCGCCTATAATTCACCCCTCCACTTT

j_call: TRBJ2-7
v_call: TRBV20-1
clone_size: many
d_call: TRBD1
cdr3_aa: CSASRQGNYEQYF
cdr3_nt: TGCAGTGCTAGCAGACAGGGAAACTACGAGCAGTACTTC

j_call: TRBJ2-7
v_call: TRBV7-2
clone_size: many
d_call: NA
cdr3_aa: CASSFIQGSYEQYF
cdr3_nt: TGTGCCAGCAGCTTCATTCAGGGATCCTACGAGCAGTACTTC

j_call: TRBJ2-2
v_call: TRBV5-1
clone_size: many
d_call: NA
cdr3_aa: CASRRESNTGELFF
cdr3_nt: TGCGCCAGCAGAAGGGAATCGAACACCGGGGAGCTGTTTTTT

j_call: TRBJ1-1
v_call: TRBV10-3
clone_size: many
d_call: NA
cdr3_aa: CAISALLTGNTEAFF
cdr3_nt: TGTGCCATCAGCGCACTTCTTACAGGGAACACTGAAGCTTTCTTT

j_call: TRBJ2-1
v_call: TRBV12-3/TRBV12-4
clone_size: NA
d_call: TRBD2
cdr3_aa: CASTPLERDHNEQFF
cdr3_nt: TGTGCCAGCACCCCCCTCGAGCGGGACCACAATGAGCAGTTCTTC

j_call: TRBJ2-1
v_call: TRBV5-1
clone_size: many
d_call: NA
cdr3_aa: CASSHPTGESSYNEQFF
cdr3_nt: TGCGCCAGCAGCCATCCTACAGGCGAGAGCTCCTACAATGAGCAGTTCTTC

j_call: TRBJ2-2
v_call: TRBV18
clone_size: many
d_call: NA
cdr3_aa: CASSPASTGELFF
cdr3_nt: TGTGCCAGCTCACCGGCGAGCACCGGGGAGCTGTTTTTT

j_call: TRBJ2-1
v_call: TRBV6-4
clone_size: many
d_call: TRBD1
cdr3_aa: CASSKETGAEQFF
cdr3_nt: TGTGCCAGCTCAAAAGAAACAGGGGCTGAGCAGTTCTTC

j_call: TRBJ1-5
v_call: TRBV24-1
clone_size: many
d_call: TRBD1
cdr3_aa: CATSDARDRGLYSNQPQHF
cdr3_nt: TGTGCCACCAGTGATGCCCGGGACAGGGGTTTATATAGCAATCAGCCCCAGCATTTT

j_call: TRBJ2-1
v_call: TRBV24-1
clone_size: many
d_call: TRBD1
cdr3_aa: CATSTGGSLDEQFF
cdr3_nt: TGTGCCACCAGCACAGGGGGCAGTTTAGATGAGCAGTTCTTC

j_call: TRBJ1-2
v_call: TRBV25-1
clone_size: many
d_call: TRBD1
cdr3_aa: CASRGVLGQGNSPNYGYTF
cdr3_nt: TGTGCCAGCAGGGGGGTTCTGGGACAGGGGAATTCCCCTAACTATGGCTACACCTTC

j_call: TRBJ1-6
v_call: TRBV7-2
clone_size: many
d_call: NA
cdr3_aa: CASSPEGSYNSPLHF
cdr3_nt: TGTGCCAGCAGCCCGGAGGGCTCCTATAATTCACCCCTCCACTTT

j_call: TRBJ2-1
v_call: TRBV5-5
clone_size: many
d_call: NA
cdr3_aa: CASSPPGFSYNEQFF
cdr3_nt: TGTGCCAGCAGCCCCCCAGGGTTTTCGTACAATGAGCAGTTCTTC

j_call: TRBJ2-1
v_call: TRBV27
clone_size: NA
d_call: TRBD2
cdr3_aa: CASSLLGLAGGSSYNEQFF
cdr3_nt: TGTGCCAGCAGTTTATTGGGACTAGCGGGAGGGAGCTCCTACAATGAGCAGTTCTTC